This passage covers 5 T cell receptor beta chains from one sample sequenced in a study of CD8 T cells in ankylosing spondylitis. Overall study results and limits: Characteristic, it appeared, of ankylosing spondylitis blood was a TCR beta motif of seven or eight highly homologous variants.

No antigen has been assigned to these receptors. A single record per CDR3 protein comes from TCRdb applying MiXCR to the 5' RACE reads. This sample yields some 400,000 distinct CDR3 sequences, of which about 22% are seen a single time; roughly a sixth belongs to the top ten. Sequencing used blood, either unsorted or a sorted T cell fraction (not recorded which). The origin of the receptors is a male donor with ankylosing spondylitis.

This clonotype was found a few times. The V gene is TRBV5-5, the J gene TRBJ2-7, with 11 nucleotides matching TRBD1. The CDR3 has 14 residues. V gave up 0 bases and J gave up 5 bases; unmatched junction bases: 1. Per germline, CDR1 SGHKS and CDR2 YYEKEE (reference sequence). The CDR3 sequence is CASSLGGQGDEQYF. The CDR3 DNA reads as TGTGCCAGCAGCTTGGGGGGACAGGGGGACGAGCAGTACTTC.

In this sample, this clonotype turned up many times. The chain uses TRBV29-1 and TRBJ2-3, with D possibly being TRBD2 (6 bases). Trimming pared 3 bases from V and 3 bases from J, leaving 10 bases between. This CDR3 is built from 13 residues. CDR1 and CDR2 (germline): SQVTM, ANQGSEA. The CDR3 bases are TGCAGCGTTGATACGGGAGTTACAGATACGCAGTATTTT. This gives the protein CSVDTGVTDTQYF.

The V and J genes are TRBV20-1 and TRBJ2-4, with TRBD1 as a possible D gene (6 bases). The germline gives CDR1 DFQATT, CDR2 SNEGSKA (reference sequence). This CDR3 is 16 amino acids long. V was clipped by 3 bases and J by 2 bases, with 17 bases between them. The CDR3 bases are TGCAGTGCTAGCGAACCGGGACACAAAACCAAAAACATTCAGTACTTC. Translation: CSASEPGHKTKNIQYF.

CDR3 amino acids: CASSPRGGNTGELFF. The CDR3 DNA reads TGCGCCAGCAGCCCGAGAGGAGGGAACACCGGGGAGCTGTTTTTT. This chain connects TRBV5-1 to TRBJ2-2; tentatively, D is TRBD2 (5 bases). The CDR3 has 15 amino acids. Trimming took 4 bases from V and 1 from J, leaving 11 bases between them. Germline assignment: CDR1 SGHRS and CDR2 YFSETQ.

The chain couples TRBV7-8 to TRBJ2-1; TRBD1 aligns across 11 bases. Germline CDR1 is SGHVS and CDR2 is FQNEAQ. The ends lost 1 base at V and 9 bases at J; junction bases unmatched: 11. CDR3 length: 17 amino acids. Here the CDR3 reads CASSLGLGQGAIGEQFF. The DNA for the CDR3 is TGTGCCAGCAGCTTAGGACTTGGACAGGGGGCAATCGGTGAGCAGTTCTTC.